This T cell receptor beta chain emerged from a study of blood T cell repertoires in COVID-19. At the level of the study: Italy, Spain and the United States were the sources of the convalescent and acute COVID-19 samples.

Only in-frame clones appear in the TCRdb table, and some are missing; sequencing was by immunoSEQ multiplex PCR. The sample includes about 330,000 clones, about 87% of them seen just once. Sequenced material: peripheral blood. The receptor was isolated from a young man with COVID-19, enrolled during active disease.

The CDR3 DNA reads as TGTGCCTGCAGGGGCCGGGAGACCCAGTACTTC. Its protein is CACRGRETQYF. The chain links TRBV30 to TRBJ2-5; possible D gene TRBD1, 6 bases. Germline CDR1 and CDR2: GTSNPN and SVGIG (reference sequence). The CDR3 has 11 residues. V lost 6 bases and J 5 bases, leaving 10 bases between the germline ends.